This TCR beta chain is drawn from a study of blood T cell repertoires in COVID-19. Study details: Samples representing acute and convalescent COVID-19 were sourced from the United States, Italy and Spain.

In the authors' workflow: By means of reference gene primer amplification, nucleated cell counts were estimated. Data came from immunoSEQ multiplex PCR; TCRdb stores just in-frame clones and leaves some out. V and J calls and clone size are given by that table; D and trimming were obtained from the DNA. The sample records about 340,000 clones, around four fifths being singletons. The V gene lost 0 bases and the J gene lost 4 bases, with 7 bases spanning the gap. The germline V gene has CDR1 SGHTS and CDR2 YDEGEE. The length of the CDR3 is 13 residues. The sample was peripheral blood. The chain joins TRBV5-8 to TRBJ2-5; perhaps TRBD2 as D (6 bases). This receptor was identified in a man aged 25-45 years with active or convalescent COVID-19. The CDR3 region is CASSLGGGETQYF. CDR3 DNA: TGTGCCAGCAGCTTGGGGGGAGGAGAGACCCAGTACTTC. Combining the CDR3 with reference TRBV5-8 and TRBJ2-5 gives the whole variable domain EAGVTQSPTHLIKTRGQQATLRCSPISGHTSVYWYQQALGLGLQFLLWYDEGEERNRGNFPPRFSGRQFPNYSSELNVNALELEDSALYLCASSLGGGETQYFGPGTRLLVL.